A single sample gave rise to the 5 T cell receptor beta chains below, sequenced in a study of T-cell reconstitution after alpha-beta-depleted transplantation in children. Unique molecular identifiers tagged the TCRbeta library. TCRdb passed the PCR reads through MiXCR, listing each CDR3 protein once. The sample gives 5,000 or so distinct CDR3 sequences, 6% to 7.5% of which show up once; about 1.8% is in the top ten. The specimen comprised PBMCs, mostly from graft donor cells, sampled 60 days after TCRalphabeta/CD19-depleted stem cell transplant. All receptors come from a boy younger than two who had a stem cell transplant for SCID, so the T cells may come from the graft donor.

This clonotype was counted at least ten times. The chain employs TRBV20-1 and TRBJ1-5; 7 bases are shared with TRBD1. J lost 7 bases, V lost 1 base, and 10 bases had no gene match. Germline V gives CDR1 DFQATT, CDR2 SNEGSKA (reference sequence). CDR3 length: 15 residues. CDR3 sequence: CSARGDTGVGQPQHF. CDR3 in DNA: TGCAGTGCTAGAGGGGATACAGGGGTCGGGCAGCCCCAGCATTTT.

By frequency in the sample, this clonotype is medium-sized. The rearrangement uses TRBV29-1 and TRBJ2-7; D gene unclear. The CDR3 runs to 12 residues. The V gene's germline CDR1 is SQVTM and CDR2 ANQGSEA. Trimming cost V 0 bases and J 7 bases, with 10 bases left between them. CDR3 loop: CSVEEGLGEQYF. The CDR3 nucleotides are TGCAGCGTTGAAGAAGGGCTGGGGGAGCAGTACTTC.

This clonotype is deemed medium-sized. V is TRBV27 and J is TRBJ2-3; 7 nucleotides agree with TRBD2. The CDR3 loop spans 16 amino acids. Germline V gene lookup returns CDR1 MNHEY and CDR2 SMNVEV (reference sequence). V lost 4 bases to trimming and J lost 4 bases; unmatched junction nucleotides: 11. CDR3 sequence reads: CASSCGLDPLADTQYF. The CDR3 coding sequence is TGTGCCAGCAGTTGTGGACTAGACCCACTGGCAGATACGCAGTATTTT.

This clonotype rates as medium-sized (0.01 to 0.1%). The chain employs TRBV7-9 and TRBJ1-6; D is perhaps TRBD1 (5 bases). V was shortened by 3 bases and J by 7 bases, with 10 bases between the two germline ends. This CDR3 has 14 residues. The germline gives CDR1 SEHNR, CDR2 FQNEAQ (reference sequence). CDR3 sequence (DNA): TGTGCCAGCAGCTTTGACAGATTAAATTCACCCCTCCACTTT. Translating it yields CASSFDRLNSPLHF.

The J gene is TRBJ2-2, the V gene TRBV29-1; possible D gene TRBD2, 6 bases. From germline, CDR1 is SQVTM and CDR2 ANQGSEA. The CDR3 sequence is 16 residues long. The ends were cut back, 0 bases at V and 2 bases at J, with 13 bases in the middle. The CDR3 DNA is TGCAGCGTTGAAGATAGGAGGACTACAAACACCGGGGAGCTGTTTTTT. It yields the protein CSVEDRRTTNTGELFF.